The 8 T cell receptor beta chains below were found in one sample sequenced in a study of spatial heterogeneity in lung cancer. The time point is: sample taken at primary tumor resection. A single record per CDR3 protein comes from TCRdb applying MiXCR to the 5' RACE reads. The sample contains about 38,000 distinct CDR3 sequences, 6.5% to 9.5% of which appear only once. The sequences come from PBMCs, collected at surgery. The receptors stem from a male donor with early-stage non-small cell lung cancer.

This clonotype was observed at least ten times. This rearrangement joins TRBV4-1 to TRBJ2-1, with 9 bases lining up with TRBD2. CDR1 and CDR2 (germline): MGHRA, YSYEKL. Unmatched junction bases numbered 15, after V lost 4 bases and J lost 8 bases. The CDR3 has 17 residues. The CDR3 DNA reads as TGCGCCAGCAGCCTATCCAAGGGCGGGGGGGCCGCGGATGAGCAGTTCTTC. Translating gives CASSLSKGGGAADEQFF.

The chain carries TRBV7-9 and TRBJ2-1; perhaps TRBD1 as D (6 bases). V was cut by 11 bases and J by 9 bases, with 20 bases left in between. The CDR3 runs 13 residues. In germline, CDR1 is SEHNR, CDR2 FQNEAQ (reference sequence). Here the CDR3 reads CASGQGTVTEQFF. DNA of the CDR3: TGTGCCTCCGGGCAGGGGACCGTTACTGAGCAGTTCTTC.

The rearrangement joins TRBV29-1 to TRBJ1-3; 10 bases fit TRBD1. There are 15 residues in the CDR3. The germline V gene has CDR1 SQVTM and CDR2 ANQGSEA. V trimming: 3 bases; J trimming: 4 bases; junction bases outside the gene matches: 6. The CDR3 coding sequence is TGCAGCGTTGATGCTGGACAGGGGGGAGGAAACACCATATATTTT. This translates into CSVDAGQGGGNTIYF.

This clonotype occurred many times. The chain has TRBV7-6 and TRBJ2-3, with 8 positions matching TRBD2. CDR3 length: 16 amino acids. J was trimmed by 1 base and V by 1 base; bases with no gene match: 4. Per the germline V gene, CDR1 is SGHVS and CDR2 is FNYEAQ. This CDR3 reads CASSLGPAGGTDTQYF. CDR3 in DNA: TGTGCCAGCAGCTTAGGGCCAGCGGGGGGCACAGATACGCAGTATTTT.

This clonotype was recorded a few times. The chain links TRBV19 to TRBJ1-5; 7 positions match TRBD1. Trimming removed 4 bases from V and 1 base from J; junction bases left unmatched: 1. Per the germline V gene, CDR1 is LNHDA and CDR2 is SQIVND (reference sequence). The CDR3 spans 14 residues. The CDR3 coding sequence is TGTGCCAGTAGTACCAGGGGGAGCAATCAGCCCCAGCATTTT. Its protein is CASSTRGSNQPQHF.

This clonotype appeared many times. The chain uses TRBV3-1 and TRBJ2-3; D is perhaps TRBD1 (5 bases). The CDR3 spans 13 residues. V dropped 0 bases and J dropped 6 bases, with 7 bases sitting between them. The germline gives CDR1 LGHDT, CDR2 YNNKEL (reference sequence). CDR3 residues: CASSQEGPDTQYF. The CDR3 bases are TGTGCCAGCAGCCAAGAGGGGCCGGATACGCAGTATTTT.

The chain links TRBV28 to TRBJ2-2, with a tentative D call TRBD1 (6 bases). V lost 5 bases, J lost 3 bases, and 16 bases lay in between. Looked up from germline, CDR1 is MDHEN and CDR2 is SYDVKM. CDR3 length equals 16 residues. The CDR3 bases are TGTGCCAGCAGTGAACAGGGTGGCCGTCACACCGGGGAGCTGTTTTTT. It codes for CASSEQGGRHTGELFF.

This clonotype was counted at least ten times. The chain employs TRBV5-5 and TRBJ1-1; no reliable D call. V was trimmed by 1 base and J by 3 bases, leaving 7 bases between them. Germline V gene lookup returns CDR1 SGHKS and CDR2 YYEKEE (reference sequence). The CDR3 loop spans 13 amino acids. CDR3 in DNA: TGTGCCAGCAGCTTGTCTGCGGACACTGAAGCTTTCTTT. This encodes CASSLSADTEAFF.